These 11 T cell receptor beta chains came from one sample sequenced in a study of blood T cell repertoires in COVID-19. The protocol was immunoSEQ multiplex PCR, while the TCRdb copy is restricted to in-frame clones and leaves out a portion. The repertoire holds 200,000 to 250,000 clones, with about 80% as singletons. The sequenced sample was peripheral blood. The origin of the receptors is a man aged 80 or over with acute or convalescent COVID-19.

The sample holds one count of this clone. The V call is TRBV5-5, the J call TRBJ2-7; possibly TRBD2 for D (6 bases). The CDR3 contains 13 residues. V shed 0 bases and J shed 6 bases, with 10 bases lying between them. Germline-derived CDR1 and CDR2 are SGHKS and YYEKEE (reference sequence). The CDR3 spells CASSLEGGGEQYF. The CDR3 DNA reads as TGTGCCAGCAGCTTGGAGGGAGGCGGCGAGCAGTACTTC.

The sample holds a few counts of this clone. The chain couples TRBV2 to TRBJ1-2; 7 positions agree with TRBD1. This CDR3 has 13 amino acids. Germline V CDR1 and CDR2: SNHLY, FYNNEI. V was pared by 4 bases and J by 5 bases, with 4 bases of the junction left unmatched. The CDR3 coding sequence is TGTGCCAGCAGTGGGACAGGAAGTTATGGCTACACCTTC. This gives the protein CASSGTGSYGYTF. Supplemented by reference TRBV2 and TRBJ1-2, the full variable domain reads EPEVTQTPSHQVTQMGQEVILRCVPISNHLYFYWYRQILGQKVEFLVSFYNNEISEKSEIFDDQFSVERPDGSNFTLKIRSTKLEDSAMYFCASSGTGSYGYTFGSGTRLTVV.

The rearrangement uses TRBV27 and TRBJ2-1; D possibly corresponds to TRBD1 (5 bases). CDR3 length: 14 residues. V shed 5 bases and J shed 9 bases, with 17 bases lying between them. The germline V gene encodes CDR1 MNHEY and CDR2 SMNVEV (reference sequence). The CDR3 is CASSPGPLPGEQFF. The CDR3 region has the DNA TGTGCCAGCAGTCCAGGGCCCCTCCCCGGTGAGCAGTTCTTC.

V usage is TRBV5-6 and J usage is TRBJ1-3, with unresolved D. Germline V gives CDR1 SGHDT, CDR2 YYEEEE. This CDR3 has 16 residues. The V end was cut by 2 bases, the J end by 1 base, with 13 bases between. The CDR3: CASSFKQTISGNTIYF. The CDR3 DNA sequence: TGTGCCAGCAGCTTTAAACAGACCATTTCTGGAAACACCATATATTTT.

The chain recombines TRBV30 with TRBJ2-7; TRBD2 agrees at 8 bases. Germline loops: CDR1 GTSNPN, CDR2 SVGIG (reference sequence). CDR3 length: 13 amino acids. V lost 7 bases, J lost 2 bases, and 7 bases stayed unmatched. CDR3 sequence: CASQRGIAYEQYF. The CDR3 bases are TGTGCCTCACAGCGGGGGATTGCCTACGAGCAGTACTTC.

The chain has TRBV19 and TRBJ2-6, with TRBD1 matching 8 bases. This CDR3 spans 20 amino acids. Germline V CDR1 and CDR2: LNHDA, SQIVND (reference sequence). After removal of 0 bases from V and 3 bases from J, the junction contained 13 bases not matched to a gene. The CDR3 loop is CASSIDGAAWTGYGANVLTF. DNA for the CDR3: TGTGCCAGTAGTATAGATGGGGCCGCTTGGACAGGGTATGGGGCCAACGTCCTGACTTTC. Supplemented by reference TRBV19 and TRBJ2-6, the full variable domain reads DGGITQSPKYLFRKEGQNVTLSCEQNLNHDAMYWYRQDPGQGLRLIYYSQIVNDFQKGDIAEGYSVSREKKESFPLTVTSAQKNPTAFYLCASSIDGAAWTGYGANVLTFGAGSRLTVL.

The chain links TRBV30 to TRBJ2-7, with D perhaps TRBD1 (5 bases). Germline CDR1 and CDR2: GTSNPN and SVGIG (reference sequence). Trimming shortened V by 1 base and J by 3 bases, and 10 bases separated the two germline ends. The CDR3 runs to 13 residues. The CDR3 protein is CAWSGQSGYEQYF. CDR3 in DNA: TGTGCCTGGAGTGGACAGTCAGGCTACGAGCAGTACTTC. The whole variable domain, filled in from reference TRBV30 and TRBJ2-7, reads SQTIHQWPATLVQPVGSPLSLECTVEGTSNPNLYWYRQAAGRGLQLLFYSVGIGQISSEVPQNLSASRPQDRQFILSSKKLLLSDSGFYLCAWSGQSGYEQYFGPGTRLTVT.

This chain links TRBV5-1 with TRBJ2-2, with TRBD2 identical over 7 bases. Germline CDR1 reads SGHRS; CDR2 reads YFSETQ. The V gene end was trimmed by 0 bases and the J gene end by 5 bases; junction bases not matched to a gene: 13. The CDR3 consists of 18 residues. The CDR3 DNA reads TGCGCCAGCAGCTTGGTTAGGTTCGGACTAGTAAATACCGGGGAGCTGTTTTTT. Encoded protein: CASSLVRFGLVNTGELFF.

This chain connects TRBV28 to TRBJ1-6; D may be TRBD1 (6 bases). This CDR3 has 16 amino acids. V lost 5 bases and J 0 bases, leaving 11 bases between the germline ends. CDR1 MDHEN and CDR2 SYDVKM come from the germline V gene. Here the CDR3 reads CASSVQGSSYNSPLHF. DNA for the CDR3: TGTGCCAGCAGTGTACAGGGAAGCTCCTATAATTCACCCCTCCACTTT. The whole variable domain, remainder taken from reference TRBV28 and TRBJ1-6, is DVKVTQSSRYLVKRTGEKVFLECVQDMDHENMFWYRQDPGLGLRLIYFSYDVKMKEKGDIPEGYSVSREKKERFSLILESASTNQTSMYLCASSVQGSSYNSPLHFGNGTRLTVT.

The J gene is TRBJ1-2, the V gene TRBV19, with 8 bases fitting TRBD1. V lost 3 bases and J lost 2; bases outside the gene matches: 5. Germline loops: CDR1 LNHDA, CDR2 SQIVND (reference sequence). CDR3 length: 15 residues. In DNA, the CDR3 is TGTGCCAGTAGTATCGGGCAGGGGGCAAACTATGGCTACACCTTC. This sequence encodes CASSIGQGANYGYTF.

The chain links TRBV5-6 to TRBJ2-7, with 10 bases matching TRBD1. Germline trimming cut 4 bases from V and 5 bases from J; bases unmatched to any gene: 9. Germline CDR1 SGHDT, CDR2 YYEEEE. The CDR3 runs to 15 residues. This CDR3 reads CASSPLDRGFHEQYF. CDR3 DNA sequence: TGTGCCAGCAGCCCCCTGGACAGGGGGTTTCACGAGCAGTACTTC.